This TCR beta chain was captured by sequencing in a study of metastatic and nonmetastatic thyroid tumors. Turning to the study itself: Both malignant and benign thyroid patients supplied peripheral blood and tumor or nodule tissue samples, across which the repertoires of these patients were then compared.

Prior to thyroid surgery, none of the patients had received any treatment. By its share, this clone is medium-sized (0.01 to 0.1%). The CDR3 has 11 amino acids. Germline V gives CDR1 GTSNPN, CDR2 SVGIG (reference sequence). V shed 6 bases and J shed 8 bases, with 10 bases lying between them. The authors' processing: Building a distant-metastasis classifier for papillary thyroid cancer drew on CDR3 differences across clinicopathological groups. MiXCR re-clonotyped the PCR reads for TCRdb. TCRdb, not the authors, supplied the V and J calls. In the table there are 3,300 or so clones, around 26% of which are singletons.

This clonotype was sampled from a female donor with papillary thyroid cancer or a benign thyroid nodule (not recorded which). Some clones in this sample may be carry-over from other donors' samples. The chain joins TRBV30 to TRBJ1-4, with D hard to call. Sample: tumor tissue. This CDR3 is CACHRAEKLFF. CDR3 sequence (DNA): TGTGCCTGCCATAGGGCCGAAAAACTGTTTTTT.